The TCR beta chain described here comes from a study of T cell changes during pregnancy in multiple sclerosis. The data were produced by immunoSEQ multiplex PCR, yet TCRdb's version contains in-frame clones alone and is incomplete. This table has 35,000 to 55,000 clones, around 95% appearing once. In this sample, this clone turned up once. Germline lookup yields CDR1 SGHKS and CDR2 YYEKEE (reference sequence). V shed 5 bases and J shed 1 base, with 18 bases lying between them. The CDR3 contains 16 residues. J is TRBJ1-1 and V is TRBV5-5, with no clear D. This sequence was found in a female donor with multiple sclerosis, enrolled in a pregnancy study. The starting material was CD8+ T cells from peripheral blood mononuclear cells, obtained after pregnancy. This CDR3 is CASRDWEVRKNTEAFF. The CDR3 DNA reads TGTGCCAGCAGGGACTGGGAGGTCCGGAAGAACACTGAAGCTTTCTTT.